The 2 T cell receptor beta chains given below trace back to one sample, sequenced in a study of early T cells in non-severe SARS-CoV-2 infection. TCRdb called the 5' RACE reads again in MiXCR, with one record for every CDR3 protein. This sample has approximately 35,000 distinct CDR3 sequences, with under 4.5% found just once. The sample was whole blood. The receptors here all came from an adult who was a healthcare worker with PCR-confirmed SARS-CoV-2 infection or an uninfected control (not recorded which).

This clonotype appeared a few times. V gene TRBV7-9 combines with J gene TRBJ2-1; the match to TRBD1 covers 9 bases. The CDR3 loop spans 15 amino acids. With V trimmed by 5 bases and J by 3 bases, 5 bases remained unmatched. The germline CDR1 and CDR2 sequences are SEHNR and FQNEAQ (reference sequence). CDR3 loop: CASSQGTGIYNEQFF. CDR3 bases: TGTGCCAGCAGCCAGGGGACAGGGATCTACAATGAGCAGTTCTTC.

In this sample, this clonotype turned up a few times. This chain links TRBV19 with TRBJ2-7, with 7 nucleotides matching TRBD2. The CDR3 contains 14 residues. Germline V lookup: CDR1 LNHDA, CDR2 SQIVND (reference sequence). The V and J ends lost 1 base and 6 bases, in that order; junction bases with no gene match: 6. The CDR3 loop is CASSIVERDREQYF. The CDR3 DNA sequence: TGTGCCAGTAGTATAGTCGAGCGGGACCGCGAGCAGTACTTC.